This TCR beta chain was sequenced for a study of T cell changes during pregnancy in multiple sclerosis. Germline CDR1 is SGHDT and CDR2 is YYEEEE. The CDR3 sequence is 14 residues long. The V and J ends lost 2 bases and 3 bases, in that order; junction bases with no gene match: 3. Clones were sequenced by immunoSEQ multiplex PCR, and TCRdb holds only the in-frame ones, with some missing. The sample lists about 40,000 clones, about 91% occurring once. The sequences come from CD4+ T cells from peripheral blood mononuclear cells, collected in the third trimester of pregnancy. The sequence derives from a female donor in good health, enrolled as a control in a pregnancy study. The chain employs TRBV5-6 and TRBJ2-7; TRBD1 matches 9 bases. CDR3 nucleotide sequence: TGTGCCAGCAGCTTCGGGACAGGGATCTACGAGCAGTACTTC. It is translated as CASSFGTGIYEQYF. The entire variable domain, with the rest obtained from reference TRBV5-6 and TRBJ2-7, is as follows: DAGVTQSPTHLIKTRGQQVTLRCSPKSGHDTVSWYQQALGQGPQFIFQYYEEEERQRGNFPDRFSGHQFPNYSSELNVNALLLGDSALYLCASSFGTGIYEQYFGPGTRLTVT.